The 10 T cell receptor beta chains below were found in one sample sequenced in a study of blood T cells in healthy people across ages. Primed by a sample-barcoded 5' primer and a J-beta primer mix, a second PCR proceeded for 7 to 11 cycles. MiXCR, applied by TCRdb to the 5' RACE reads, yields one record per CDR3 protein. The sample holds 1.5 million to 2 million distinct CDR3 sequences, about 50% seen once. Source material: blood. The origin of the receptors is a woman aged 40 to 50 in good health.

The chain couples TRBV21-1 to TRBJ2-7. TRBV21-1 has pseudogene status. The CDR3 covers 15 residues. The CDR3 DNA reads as TGTGCCAGCAGCAACCTGGACAGGAAATCCTACGAGCAGTACTTC. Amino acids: CASSNLDRKSYEQYF.

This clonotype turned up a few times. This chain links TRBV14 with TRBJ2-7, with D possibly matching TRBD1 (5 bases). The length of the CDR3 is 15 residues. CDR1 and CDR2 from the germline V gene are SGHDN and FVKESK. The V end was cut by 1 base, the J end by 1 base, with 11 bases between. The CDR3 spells CASSQAYQGSYEQYF. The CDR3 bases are TGTGCCAGCAGCCAAGCTTACCAGGGATCCTACGAGCAGTACTTC.

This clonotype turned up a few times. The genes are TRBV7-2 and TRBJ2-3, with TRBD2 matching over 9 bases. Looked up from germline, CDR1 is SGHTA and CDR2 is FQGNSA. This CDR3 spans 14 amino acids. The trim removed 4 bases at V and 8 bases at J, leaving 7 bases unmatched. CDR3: CASSSGTSLGTQYF. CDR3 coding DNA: TGTGCCAGCAGCTCCGGGACTAGCTTAGGTACGCAGTATTTT.

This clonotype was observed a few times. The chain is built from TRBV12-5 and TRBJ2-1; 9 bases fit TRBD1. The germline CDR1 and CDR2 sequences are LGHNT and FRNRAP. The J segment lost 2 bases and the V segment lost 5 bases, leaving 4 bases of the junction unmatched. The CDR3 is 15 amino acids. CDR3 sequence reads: CASGTGTGPYNEQFF. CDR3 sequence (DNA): TGTGCTAGTGGTACCGGGACAGGGCCCTACAATGAGCAGTTCTTC.

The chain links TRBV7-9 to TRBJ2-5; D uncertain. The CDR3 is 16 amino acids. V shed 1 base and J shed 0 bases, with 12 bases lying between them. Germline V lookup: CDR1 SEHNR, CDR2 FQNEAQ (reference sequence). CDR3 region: CASSLDGSHHQETQYF. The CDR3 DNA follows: TGTGCCAGCAGCTTAGACGGTTCGCATCACCAAGAGACCCAGTACTTC.

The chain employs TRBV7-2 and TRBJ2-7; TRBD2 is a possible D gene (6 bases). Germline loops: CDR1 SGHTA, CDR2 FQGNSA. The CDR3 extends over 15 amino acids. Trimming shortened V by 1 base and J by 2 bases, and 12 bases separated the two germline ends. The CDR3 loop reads CASSLGLGRTYEQYF. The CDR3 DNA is TGTGCCAGCAGCTTAGGGCTAGGGAGGACCTACGAGCAGTACTTC.

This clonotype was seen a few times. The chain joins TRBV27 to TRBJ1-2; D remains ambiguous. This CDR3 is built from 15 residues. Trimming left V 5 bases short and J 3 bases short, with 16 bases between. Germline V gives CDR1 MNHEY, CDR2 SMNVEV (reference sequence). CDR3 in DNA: TGTGCCAGCAGTCCGGACGGCCGGATGCACTATGGCTACACCTTC. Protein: CASSPDGRMHYGYTF.

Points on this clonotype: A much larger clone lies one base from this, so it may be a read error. In DNA, the CDR3 is TGCAGCGTTGGACTGACAGGGCCACAAGAGACCCAGTACTTC. This codes for CSVGLTGPQETQYF. The chain is built from TRBV29-1 and TRBJ2-5; 7 bases agree with TRBD1. This CDR3 is built from 14 residues. Germline values: CDR1 SQVTM, CDR2 ANQGSEA. V dropped 4 bases and J dropped 2; count of bases not matched to a gene: 7.

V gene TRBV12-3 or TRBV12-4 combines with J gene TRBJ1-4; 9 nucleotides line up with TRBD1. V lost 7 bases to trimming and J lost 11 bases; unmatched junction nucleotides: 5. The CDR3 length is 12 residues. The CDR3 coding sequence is TGTGCCAGCACCAATGGACAGGGGAAACTGTTTTTT. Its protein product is CASTNGQGKLFF.

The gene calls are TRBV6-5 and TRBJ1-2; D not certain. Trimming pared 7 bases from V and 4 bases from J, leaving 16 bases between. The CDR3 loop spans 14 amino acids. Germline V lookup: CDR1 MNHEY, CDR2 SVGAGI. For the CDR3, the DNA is TGTGCCAGCACCCACCCCCGGCTGGGCTATGGCTACACCTTC. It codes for CASTHPRLGYGYTF.